This T cell receptor beta chain was sequenced during a study of patients and donors after allogeneic stem cell transplantation. V dropped 6 bases and J dropped 0 bases, with 6 bases sitting between them. Germline V gene lookup returns CDR1 DFQATT and CDR2 SNEGSKA (reference sequence). The CDR3 totals 11 residues. One entry per CDR3 protein results from TCRdb running MiXCR on the RT-PCR reads. Of about 200,000 distinct CDR3 sequences detected, around two fifths appear once; the ten largest clones hold around a tenth. The sequenced sample was blood, either unsorted or a sorted T cell fraction (not recorded which). V usage is TRBV20-1 and J usage is TRBJ2-7; D is undetermined. This sequence originates from a human donor who was either an allogeneic HSCT recipient or a stem cell or donor lymphocyte infusion donor (not recorded which). It is not recorded whose cells these are; they may come from a transplant donor. As DNA, the CDR3 is TGCAGTGCGTTGGACTCCTACGAGCAGTACTTC. This encodes CSALDSYEQYF.